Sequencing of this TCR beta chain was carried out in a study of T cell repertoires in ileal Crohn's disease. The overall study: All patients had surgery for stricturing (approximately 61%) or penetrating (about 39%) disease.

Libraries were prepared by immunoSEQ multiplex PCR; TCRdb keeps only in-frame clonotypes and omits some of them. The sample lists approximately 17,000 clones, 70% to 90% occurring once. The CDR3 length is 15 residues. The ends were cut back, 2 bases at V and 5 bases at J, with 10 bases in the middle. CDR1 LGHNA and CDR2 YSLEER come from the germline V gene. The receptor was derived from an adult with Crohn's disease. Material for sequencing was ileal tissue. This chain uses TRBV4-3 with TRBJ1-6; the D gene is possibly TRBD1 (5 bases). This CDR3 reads CASSQSRQNNSPLHF. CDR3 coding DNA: TGCGCCAGCAGCCAAAGTAGACAGAATAATTCACCCCTCCACTTT.